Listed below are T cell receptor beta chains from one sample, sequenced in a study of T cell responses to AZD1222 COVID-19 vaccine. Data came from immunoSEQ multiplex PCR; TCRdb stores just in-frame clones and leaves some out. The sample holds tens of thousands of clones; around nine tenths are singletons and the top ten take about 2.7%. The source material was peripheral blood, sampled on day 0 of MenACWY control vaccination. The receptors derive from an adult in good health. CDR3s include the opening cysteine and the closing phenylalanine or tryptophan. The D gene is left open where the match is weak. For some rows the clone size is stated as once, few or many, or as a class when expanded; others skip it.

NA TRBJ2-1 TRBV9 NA CASSVATGATGPEQFF TGTGCCAGCAGCGTAGCTACGGGGGCTACGGGTCCGGAGCAGTTCTTC
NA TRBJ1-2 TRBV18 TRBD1 CASSPRAGGSYGYTF TGTGCCAGCTCACCTAGGGCAGGGGGCTCCTATGGCTACACCTTC
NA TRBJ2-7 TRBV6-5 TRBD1 CASSYSPDRDSYEQYF TGTGCCAGCAGTTACTCACCGGACAGGGACTCCTACGAGCAGTACTTC
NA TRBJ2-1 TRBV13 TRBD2 CASSLEGSGGYNEQFF TGTGCCAGCAGCTTAGAGGGTAGCGGGGGATACAATGAGCAGTTCTTC
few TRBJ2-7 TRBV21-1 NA CASIPKIAGDTNYEQYF TGTGCCAGCATCCCAAAGATAGCGGGGGATACCAACTACGAGCAGTACTTC
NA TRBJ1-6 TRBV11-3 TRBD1 CASRPGQGFSPLHF TGTGCCAGCAGGCCGGGACAGGGTTTTTCACCCCTCCACTTT
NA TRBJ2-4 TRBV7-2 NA CASSLKTLTSGSKNIQYF TGTGCCAGCAGCCTAAAGACGTTGACCAGCGGGTCCAAAAACATTCAGTACTTC
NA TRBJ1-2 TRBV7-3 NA CASSLNPGPFGYTF TGTGCCAGCAGCTTAAATCCAGGGCCCTTTGGCTACACCTTC
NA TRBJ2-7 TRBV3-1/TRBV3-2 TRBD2 CASSQDRLAGVYEQYF TGTGCCAGCAGCCAAGATCGACTAGCGGGGGTCTACGAGCAGTACTTC
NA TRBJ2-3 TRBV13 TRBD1 CASSPPPGTGGRINTQYF TGTGCCAGCAGCCCTCCACCCGGGACAGGGGGCCGGATTAATACGCAGTATTTT
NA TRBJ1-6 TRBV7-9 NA CASSLRQREGDSPLHF TGTGCCAGCAGCTTGAGGCAACGGGAAGGGGATTCACCCCTCCACTTT
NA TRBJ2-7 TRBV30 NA CACPRTGTSYEQYF TGTGCCTGCCCTCGGACCGGGACAAGCTACGAGCAGTACTTC
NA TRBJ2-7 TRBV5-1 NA CASSLGPTDEQYF TGCGCCAGCAGCTTGGGACCGACCGACGAGCAGTACTTC
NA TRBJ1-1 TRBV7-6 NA CASSLQAVGVNTEAFF TGTGCCAGCAGCTTACAGGCGGTTGGGGTGAACACTGAAGCTTTCTTT
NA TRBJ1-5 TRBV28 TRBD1 CASRGGGHQPQHF TGTGCCAGCAGGGGAGGGGGCCATCAGCCCCAGCATTTT
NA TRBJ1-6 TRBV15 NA CATSGGLGDSPLHF TGTGCCACCAGCGGGGGGTTGGGGGATTCACCCCTCCACTTT
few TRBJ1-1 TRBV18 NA CASSPFQSFANTEAFF TGTGCCAGCTCACCTTTCCAGAGTTTTGCGAACACTGAAGCTTTCTTT
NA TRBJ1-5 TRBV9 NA CASSVEAGRNQPQHF TGTGCCAGCAGCGTAGAGGCAGGGAGGAATCAGCCCCAGCATTTT
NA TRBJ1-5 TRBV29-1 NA CSACGETANQPQHF TGCAGCGCTTGTGGGGAGACGGCGAATCAGCCCCAGCATTTT
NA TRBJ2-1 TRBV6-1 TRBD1 CASSDGTGYNEQFF TGTGCCAGCAGTGATGGGACAGGATACAATGAGCAGTTCTTC
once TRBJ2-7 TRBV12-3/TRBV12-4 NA CASSPDYEQYF TGTGCCAGCAGTCCCGACTACGAGCAGTACTTC
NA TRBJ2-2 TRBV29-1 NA CSVGLGANTGELFF TGCAGCGTTGGTTTAGGCGCGAACACCGGGGAGCTGTTTTTT
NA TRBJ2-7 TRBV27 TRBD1 CASSPPGTAHPYEQYF TGTGCCAGCAGTCCCCCGGGGACAGCCCACCCCTACGAGCAGTACTTC
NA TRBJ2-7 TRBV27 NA CASSLAGSYEQYF TGTGCCAGCAGTTTAGCAGGGTCCTACGAGCAGTACTTC
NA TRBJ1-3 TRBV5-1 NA CASSLASSSGNTIYF TGCGCCAGCAGCTTGGCCAGCAGCTCTGGAAACACCATATATTTT
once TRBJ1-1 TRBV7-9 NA CASSLKTAEREAFF TGTGCCAGCAGCCTCAAGACGGCCGAAAGGGAAGCTTTCTTT
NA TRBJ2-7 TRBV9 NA CASSVSGAGEQYF TGTGCCAGCAGCGTTTCCGGGGCGGGTGAGCAGTACTTC
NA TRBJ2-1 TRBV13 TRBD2 CASSTTLAGANEQFF TGTGCCAGCAGCACCACTTTAGCGGGGGCAAATGAGCAGTTCTTC
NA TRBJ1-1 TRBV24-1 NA CATSDRPNTEAFF TGTGCCACCAGTGATCGACCGAACACTGAAGCTTTCTTT
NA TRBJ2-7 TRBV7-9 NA CASSPVGSRTSYEQYF TGTGCCAGCAGCCCAGTCGGCAGCCGAACCTCCTACGAGCAGTACTTC
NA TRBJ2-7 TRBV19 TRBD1 CASSARQGSYEQYF TGTGCCAGTAGTGCCCGACAGGGTTCCTACGAGCAGTACTTC
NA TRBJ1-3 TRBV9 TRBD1 CASSAPQGDQSGNTIYF TGTGCCAGCAGCGCGCCCCAGGGGGACCAATCTGGAAACACCATATATTTT
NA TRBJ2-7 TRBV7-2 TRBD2 CASSPSGGNYEQYF TGTGCCAGCAGCCCTAGCGGGGGGAACTACGAGCAGTACTTC
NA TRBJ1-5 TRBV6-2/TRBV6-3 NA CASSYRKGEGQNQPQHF TGTGCCAGCAGTTACCGCAAGGGGGAAGGCCAAAATCAGCCCCAGCATTTT
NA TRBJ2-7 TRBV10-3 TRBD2 CAISESMVREGYEQYF TGTGCCATCAGTGAGTCGATGGTCAGGGAGGGGTACGAGCAGTACTTC
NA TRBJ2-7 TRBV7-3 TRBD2 CASSPFGGGGSEQYF TGTGCCAGCAGCCCCTTTGGCGGGGGGGGCAGCGAGCAGTACTTC
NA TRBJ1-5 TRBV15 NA CATSRDNQPQHF TGTGCCACCAGCAGGGACAATCAGCCCCAGCATTTT
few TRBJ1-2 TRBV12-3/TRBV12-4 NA CASSLAGIGGYTF TGTGCCAGCAGTTTAGCGGGGATTGGTGGCTACACCTTC
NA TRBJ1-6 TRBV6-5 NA CASSPPDSPLHF TGTGCCAGCAGTCCCCCTGATTCACCCCTCCACTTT
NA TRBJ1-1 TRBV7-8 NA CASSLLGWQAFF TGTGCCAGCAGCTTACTCGGCTGGCAAGCTTTCTTT
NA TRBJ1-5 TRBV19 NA CASSMWGSNQPQHF TGTGCCAGTAGTATGTGGGGAAGCAATCAGCCCCAGCATTTT
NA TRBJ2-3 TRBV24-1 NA CATSAGAGPTDTQYF TGTGCCACCAGTGCTGGTGCGGGGCCTACAGATACGCAGTATTTT
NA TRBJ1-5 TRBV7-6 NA CASSLAGLGSNQPQHF TGTGCCAGCAGCTTAGCCGGTTTGGGTAGCAATCAGCCCCAGCATTTT
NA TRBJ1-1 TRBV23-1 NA CASSQCPTLNTEAFF TGCGCCAGCAGTCAATGCCCCACCCTAAACACTGAAGCTTTCTTT
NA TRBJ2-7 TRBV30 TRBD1 CAWSVLGDRGEQYF TGTGCCTGGAGTGTACTCGGGGACAGGGGCGAGCAGTACTTC
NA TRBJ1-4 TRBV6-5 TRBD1 CASSRGTGVEEKLFF TGTGCCAGCAGTCGAGGGACAGGGGTAGAGGAAAAACTGTTTTTT
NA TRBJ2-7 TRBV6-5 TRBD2 CASTPRGESYEQYF TGTGCCAGCACGCCACGGGGGGAATCCTACGAGCAGTACTTC